This T cell receptor beta chain was documented in a study of cytomegalovirus exposure and HLA in healthy donors. The CDR3 consists of 20 residues. V dropped 7 bases and J dropped 6; count of bases not matched to a gene: 27. Germline V CDR1 and CDR2: SGDLS, YYNGEE. Whole-study results and caveats: TRBV6-2, TRBV6-3 and some other V segments were excluded as indistinguishable. Several of the most significant clusters were apparently associated with common viral pathogens in a later analysis.

The PCR was carried out with 60 Vbeta primers and 13 Jbeta primers. Profiling relied on immunoSEQ multiplex PCR, and the TCRdb table lists in-frame clones only, not all of them. The table lists fewer than 250,000 clones, just under 75% of them singletons. Points on this clone: The antigen is not known. Additional DNA sequences in this sample encode the identical CDR3.

The sequence was collected from a man aged 30 to 45 in good health and CMV-seropositive. Sequencing input: PBMCs. J is TRBJ2-7 and V is TRBV9; 11 bases agree with TRBD2. The CDR3 is CASHSGRGRLNTSGRSEQYF. The CDR3, as DNA: TGTGCCAGCCATAGCGGGAGGGGAAGACTGAATACGAGTGGGCGTTCCGAGCAGTACTTC. The whole variable domain, filled in from reference TRBV9 and TRBJ2-7, reads DSGVTQTPKHLITATGQRVTLRCSPRSGDLSVYWYQQSLDQGLQFLIQYYNGEERAKGNILERFSAQQFPDLHSELNLSSLELGDSALYFCASHSGRGRLNTSGRSEQYFGPGTRLTVT.